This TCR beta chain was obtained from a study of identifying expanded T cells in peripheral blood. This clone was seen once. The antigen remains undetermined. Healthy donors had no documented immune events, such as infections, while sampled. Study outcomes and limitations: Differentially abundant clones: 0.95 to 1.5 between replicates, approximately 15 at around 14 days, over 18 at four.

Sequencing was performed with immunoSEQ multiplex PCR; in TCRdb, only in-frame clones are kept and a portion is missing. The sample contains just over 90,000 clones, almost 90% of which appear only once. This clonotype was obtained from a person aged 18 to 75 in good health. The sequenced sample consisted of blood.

In DNA, the CDR3 is TGTGCCATCAGTGCTACAGGGTCTGAAAAACTGTTTTTT. As protein: CAISATGSEKLFF. The chain joins TRBV10-3 to TRBJ1-4, with a weak D call TRBD1 (6 bases). This CDR3 has 13 amino acids. V lost 4 bases, J lost 7 bases, and 10 bases lay in between. Germline V gene sequence: CDR1 ENHRY, CDR2 SYGVKD.